Below, 10 T cell receptor beta chains from the same sample are listed, as sequenced in a study of blood T cell repertoires in COVID-19. Some clones are missing from TCRdb's copy, which holds only in-frame ones; the method was immunoSEQ multiplex PCR. The table records 250,000 or so clones, nearly 90% of them present only once. Sequenced input: peripheral blood. The source is a woman in her sixties or seventies with COVID-19, enrolled during active disease.

In DNA, the CDR3 is TGTGCCAGCAGGGGGCACAGGGGTGGCGAAAAACTGTTTTTT. As protein: CASRGHRGGEKLFF. The rearrangement uses TRBV2 and TRBJ1-4; 7 bases match TRBD1. Germline V gene lookup returns CDR1 SNHLY and CDR2 FYNNEI. There are 14 residues in the CDR3. V was pared by 6 bases and J by 8 bases, with 9 bases of the junction left unmatched.

A single count supports this clone. V and J are TRBV10-3 and TRBJ1-3, with 7 bases matching TRBD1. CDR3 length: 16 residues. With V trimmed by 6 bases and J by 3 bases, 11 bases remained unmatched. Germline V gene lookup returns CDR1 ENHRY and CDR2 SYGVKD. The CDR3 coding sequence is TGTGCCATCAGCCGACAGGGCCCCAAGGGTGGAAACACCATATATTTT. It codes for CAISRQGPKGGNTIYF.

The chain links TRBV4-1 to TRBJ2-7, with 8 bases matching TRBD1. After removal of 0 bases from V and 4 bases from J, the junction contained 11 bases not matched to a gene. CDR3 length: 17 residues. CDR1 and CDR2 (germline): MGHRA, YSYEKL. CDR3 sequence reads: CASSQDQFSDREYEQYF. In nucleotides, the CDR3 is TGCGCCAGCAGCCAAGATCAGTTCTCGGACAGGGAATACGAGCAGTACTTC.

Only one count was recorded for this clone. This chain joins TRBV16 and TRBJ1-1, with a tentative D call TRBD1 (5 bases). CDR3 length equals 13 residues. Germline V gene lookup returns CDR1 KGHSY and CDR2 FQNENV. The V and J ends lost 4 bases and 1 base respectively, with 7 bases between them. This CDR3 reads CASSPQGNTEAFF. CDR3 sequence (DNA): TGTGCCAGCAGCCCCCAGGGGAACACTGAAGCTTTCTTT.

The chain carries TRBV3-1 (or the pseudogene TRBV3-2) and TRBJ1-2; D is perhaps TRBD1 (5 bases). V dropped 0 bases and J dropped 8 bases, with 7 bases sitting between them. The germline V gene encodes CDR1 LGHDT and CDR2 YNNKEL (reference sequence). CDR3 length: 12 amino acids. The CDR3 DNA follows: TGTGCCAGCAGCCAAGATAACAGGGGCTACACCTTC. Protein: CASSQDNRGYTF.

The chain uses TRBV14 and TRBJ1-2; D gene uncertain. CDR1 and CDR2 (germline): SGHDN, FVKESK. Trimming shortened V by 1 base and J by 7 bases, and 13 bases separated the two germline ends. The CDR3 is made up of 14 amino acids. The CDR3 sequence: CASSQGMAGLGYTF. In DNA form, the CDR3 reads TGTGCCAGCAGCCAAGGGATGGCGGGCCTTGGCTACACCTTC. Complete variable domain (other parts from reference TRBV14 and TRBJ1-2): EAGVTQFPSHSVIEKGQTVTLRCDPISGHDNLYWYRRVMGKEIKFLLHFVKESKQDESGMPNNRFLAERTGGTYSTLKVQPAELEDSGVYFCASSQGMAGLGYTFGSGTRLTVV.

In this sample, this clone turned up once. The chain has TRBV6-1 and TRBJ1-2, with 12 bases that match TRBD1. Germline V gene lookup returns CDR1 MNHNS and CDR2 SASEGT. There are 17 residues in the CDR3. The V gene end was trimmed by 3 bases and the J gene end by 4 bases; junction bases not matched to a gene: 9. CDR3 DNA sequence: TGTGCCAGCAGTGAGGCCGGGACAGGGGGCTTGGGCTATGGCTACACCTTC. This encodes CASSEAGTGGLGYGYTF.

The CDR3 nucleotides read TGTGCCAGCAGTCTGGAGATCTCCTACAATGAGCAGTTCTTC. As protein: CASSLEISYNEQFF. The gene calls are TRBV7-3 and TRBJ2-1; the D is unclear. In germline, CDR1 is SGHTA, CDR2 FQGTGA. This CDR3 is built from 14 residues. Trimming removed 6 bases at V and 0 bases at J, with 9 bases between. Full variable domain (rest looked up from reference TRBV7-3 and TRBJ2-1): GAGVSQTPSNKVTEKGKYVELRCDPISGHTALYWYRQSLGQGPEFLIYFQGTGAADDSGLPNDRFFAVRPEGSVSTLKIQRTERGDSAVYLCASSLEISYNEQFFGPGTRLTVL.

This chain uses TRBV7-2 with TRBJ1-1, with 8 bases that match TRBD1. V shed 2 bases, J shed 1 base, and the junction held 3 bases outside the gene matches. The CDR3 totals 15 residues. Per germline, CDR1 SGHTA and CDR2 FQGNSA. The CDR3 region has the DNA TGTGCCAGCAGCTTAAGTACAGGGGGGAACACTGAAGCTTTCTTT. The encoded protein is CASSLSTGGNTEAFF.

The chain recombines TRBV7-2 with TRBJ2-7; D is perhaps TRBD2 (6 bases). V was cut by 5 bases and J by 5 bases, with 22 bases left in between. The CDR3 sequence is 16 residues long. Germline CDR1 is SGHTA and CDR2 is FQGNSA. CDR3 sequence reads: CASSPPRSLATHEQYF. CDR3 sequence (DNA): TGTGCCAGCAGCCCACCCAGGTCGCTAGCGACCCACGAGCAGTACTTC.